This T cell receptor (beta chain) was sequenced in a study of T cell responses to AZD1222 COVID-19 vaccine. Study-wide findings and caveats: At 160-218 and 743-854, vaccine-associated CD4 TCRs were dominant, and they spanned spike. AZD1222 recipients seropositive at baseline numbered only 5 or 6. Most donors were white British and more were female, and clonal diversity was possibly underestimated. Repertoire collection took place solely once the T cell response had peaked.

Details on this clone: What it binds is not known.

The V gene's germline CDR1 is LNHNV and CDR2 YYDKDF (reference sequence). V dropped 5 bases and J dropped 2 bases, with 9 bases sitting between them. This CDR3 spans 13 amino acids. The data were produced by immunoSEQ multiplex PCR, yet TCRdb's version contains in-frame clones alone and is incomplete. Seen here are about 88,000 clones, about 93% observed once, and the top ten hold around 5.2%. The chain combines TRBV15 with TRBJ1-1, with D unclear. This sequence was found in an adult in good health. The sequenced sample was peripheral blood, obtained on day 0 of MenACWY control vaccination. CDR3 nucleotide sequence: TGTGCCACCAGCTTTGGGCTTAACACTGAAGCTTTCTTT. Residues: CATSFGLNTEAFF. The entire variable domain, with the rest obtained from reference TRBV15 and TRBJ1-1, is as follows: DAMVIQNPRYQVTQFGKPVTLSCSQTLNHNVMYWYQQKSSQAPKLLFHYYDKDFNNEADTPDNFQSRRPNTSFCFLDIRSPGLGDTAMYLCATSFGLNTEAFFGQGTRLTVV.